These 31 T cell receptor beta chains originate from one sample sequenced in a study of T cells after yellow fever vaccination. TCRdb processed the 5' RACE reads anew with MiXCR; each CDR3 protein has one entry. This table holds 40,000 to 50,000 distinct CDR3 sequences, roughly 6.4% found once. Sequences were derived from PBMCs, either bulk or a sorted T-cell subset (CD4+, CD8+, memory, or dextramer-sorted; not recorded which), sampled 45 days after the yellow fever booster vaccination. The origin of the receptors is a man aged 25-45 years who received the YFV17D yellow fever vaccine.

Only a few counts were recorded for this clonotype. One junction end disagrees with the germline gene, perhaps due to a read error. The chain couples TRBV7-7 to TRBJ2-5; 7 bases agree with TRBD2. Germline assignment: CDR1 SSHAT and CDR2 FNYEAQ (reference sequence). The CDR3 spans 13 residues. The CDR3: CASSLGEGQTQYF. DNA for the CDR3: TGTGCTAGCAGCCTCGGGGAGGGCCAAACCCAGTACTTC.

This clonotype was counted many times. Here the CDR3 DNA reads TGTGCCAGCAGTTACTCCCCAGGGATCAATGAGCAGTTCTTC. It encodes CASSYSPGINEQFF. The J gene is TRBJ2-1, the V gene TRBV6-5, with a weak D call TRBD1 (5 bases). The V gene's germline CDR1 is MNHEY and CDR2 SVGAGI. This CDR3 spans 14 amino acids. V was clipped by 0 bases and J by 6 bases, with 9 bases between them.

This clonotype was observed at least ten times. This chain connects TRBV28 to TRBJ2-7; D may match TRBD1 or TRBD2 (5 bases each). Germline V gene lookup returns CDR1 MDHEN and CDR2 SYDVKM. The CDR3 sequence is 13 residues long. V gave up 8 bases and J gave up 4 bases, with 15 bases separating them. CDR3 amino acids: CASGTLGSYEQYF. The CDR3 DNA follows: TGTGCCAGCGGGACCTTAGGATCTTACGAGCAGTACTTC. The variable domain in full, with the rest retrieved from reference TRBV28 and TRBJ2-7, is DVKVTQSSRYLVKRTGEKVFLECVQDMDHENMFWYRQDPGLGLRLIYFSYDVKMKEKGDIPEGYSVSREKKERFSLILESASTNQTSMYLCASGTLGSYEQYFGPGTRLTVT.

This clonotype was observed many times. The chain is built from TRBV20-1 and TRBJ2-1; no definite D call. Between the trimmed V and J ends, which lost 6 bases and 0 bases, there was a span of 12 bases. This CDR3 has 14 residues. Per the germline V gene, CDR1 is DFQATT and CDR2 is SNEGSKA (reference sequence). CDR3 sequence (DNA): TGCAGTGCACCACCCCAAAGCTCCTACAATGAGCAGTTCTTC. It specifies CSAPPQSSYNEQFF.

In its sample, this clonotype was seen many times. The CDR3 spells CASSQDYNEQFF. CDR3 DNA sequence: TGCGCCAGCAGCCAAGACTACAATGAGCAGTTCTTC. This chain connects TRBV4-1 to TRBJ2-1, with D uncertain. Between the trimmed V and J ends, which lost 0 bases and 3 bases, there was a span of 0 bases. The CDR3 runs to 12 residues. Germline CDR1 and CDR2: MGHRA and YSYEKL.

With respect to this clonotype: A junction boundary mismatches the germline segment, possibly from a read error. CDR3 coding DNA: TGCGCCACCAGCCAAGATTCTGGGCGGGAGAATACGCAGTATTTT. The encoded protein is CATSQDSGRENTQYF. J is TRBJ2-3 and V is TRBV4-3; TRBD2 matches 7 bases. The germline CDR1 and CDR2 sequences are LGHNA and YSLEER. The CDR3 has 15 amino acids.

This clonotype was detected a few times. The CDR3 does not end in the conserved phenylalanine or tryptophan, so this is likely a read error. It is unclear where the CDR3 begins or ends on the DNA, so no DNA is shown, and the CDR3 is as TCRdb lists it. This chain uses TRBV10-1 with TRBJ2-3; TRBD2, the table's D call, lacks a check against the DNA. Germline CDR1 reads WNHNN; CDR2 reads SYGVQD (reference sequence). The CDR3 is 14 amino acids in total, end residues counted. CDR3 region: CASSADTGTSGRVL.

By sample fraction, this clonotype is medium-sized. The CDR3 spells CASSPTGYEQYF. As DNA, the CDR3 is TGTGCCAGCAGCCCTACAGGGTACGAGCAGTACTTC. V usage is TRBV3-1 and J usage is TRBJ2-7; D possibly corresponds to TRBD1 (6 bases). V was trimmed by 4 bases and J by 4 bases, leaving 8 bases between them. The CDR3 length is 12 residues. CDR1 and CDR2 from the germline V gene are LGHDT and YNNKEL (reference sequence).

This clonotype was found many times. CDR3 loop: CASTFQTGPYEQYF. CDR3 sequence (DNA): TGTGCCAGCACCTTCCAGACAGGGCCCTACGAGCAGTACTTC. The V and J genes are TRBV7-8 and TRBJ2-7; 7 nucleotides align to TRBD1. There are 14 residues in the CDR3. Germline CDR1 is SGHVS and CDR2 is FQNEAQ. The V gene end was trimmed by 7 bases and the J gene end by 2 bases; junction bases not matched to a gene: 8.

The chain links TRBV20-1 to TRBJ2-1; D gene unclear. CDR3 size: 12 residues. Trimming stripped 0 bases from V and 4 bases from J, with 4 bases between. Germline CDR1 is DFQATT and CDR2 is SNEGSKA (reference sequence). CDR3 sequence (DNA): TGCAGTGCTAGAGAGAAATACAATGAGCAGTTCTTC. As protein: CSAREKYNEQFF.

The chain is built from TRBV20-1 and TRBJ2-7, with 8 bases that match TRBD2. This CDR3 is built from 12 residues. V lost 6 bases, J lost 3 bases, and 4 bases stayed unmatched. Germline V lookup: CDR1 DFQATT, CDR2 SNEGSKA (reference sequence). DNA of the CDR3: TGCAGTGCCGGGGGGGCGTACTACGAGCAGTACTTC. Its translation: CSAGGAYYEQYF.

The rearrangement links TRBV4-3 to TRBJ1-3; D is undetermined. V lost 0 bases to trimming and J lost 4 bases, with 7 bases between them. Germline CDR1 LGHNA, CDR2 YSLEER. CDR3 length: 14 amino acids. The CDR3: CASSQDTAGNTIYF. In DNA, the CDR3 is TGCGCCAGCAGCCAAGATACAGCCGGAAACACCATATATTTT.

In its sample, this clonotype was seen many times. The CDR3 region has the DNA TGTGCCAGCAGTTTTCAGGGTTCCTACGAGCAGTACTTC. Its translation: CASSFQGSYEQYF. The chain links TRBV12-3 or TRBV12-4 to TRBJ2-7; perhaps TRBD1 as D (5 bases). The CDR3 covers 13 residues. V lost 3 bases and J 1 base, leaving 7 bases between the germline ends.

The CDR3 sequence is CATSSAPGQLPNEKLFF. DNA of the CDR3: TGTGCCACCAGCAGTGCTCCGGGACAGTTGCCTAATGAAAAACTGTTTTTT. The chain is built from TRBV15 and TRBJ1-4; TRBD1 agrees at 7 bases. With 3 bases clipped from V and 3 bases from J, the junction kept 10 bases outside the gene matches. CDR3 length: 17 amino acids. CDR1 and CDR2 from the germline V gene are LNHNV and YYDKDF (reference sequence). The full variable domain, its missing parts supplied by reference TRBV15 and TRBJ1-4, is DAMVIQNPRYQVTQFGKPVTLSCSQTLNHNVMYWYQQKSSQAPKLLFHYYDKDFNNEADTPDNFQSRRPNTSFCFLDIRSPGLGDTAMYLCATSSAPGQLPNEKLFFGSGTQLSVL.

Of note for this clonotype: Possible read error: a much larger clone is one base away. V is TRBV20-1 and J is TRBJ2-7, with 10 bases aligning to TRBD2. The CDR3 runs 14 residues. The ends lost 2 bases at V and 6 bases at J; junction bases unmatched: 7. Looked up from germline, CDR1 is DFQATT and CDR2 is SNEGSKA (reference sequence). Here the CDR3 reads CSARSSSGRVEQYF. Here the CDR3 DNA reads TGCAGTGCTAGATCCTCTAGCGGGAGAGTCGAGCAGTACTTC.

This clonotype was counted ten times or more. The rearrangement joins TRBV14 to TRBJ2-2; D call uncertain. V was cut by 3 bases and J by 7 bases, with 12 bases left in between. The CDR3 extends over 14 amino acids. Germline CDR1 and CDR2: SGHDN and FVKESK. Written as DNA, the CDR3 is TGTGCCAGCAGCCACGGCGGTAAAGGCGGGGAGCTGTTTTTT. It yields the protein CASSHGGKGGELFF.

This clonotype was picked up a small number of times. The V and J genes are TRBV19 and TRBJ2-2; the D is unclear. The CDR3 consists of 12 residues. Between the trimmed V and J ends, which lost 2 bases and 4 bases, there was a span of 2 bases. CDR1 LNHDA and CDR2 SQIVND come from the germline V gene (reference sequence). Written as DNA, the CDR3 is TGTGCCAGTAGTATAAGCACCGGGGAGCTGTTTTTT. It translates to CASSISTGELFF. Combining the CDR3 with reference TRBV19 and TRBJ2-2 gives the whole variable domain DGGITQSPKYLFRKEGQNVTLSCEQNLNHDAMYWYRQDPGQGLRLIYYSQIVNDFQKGDIAEGYSVSREKKESFPLTVTSAQKNPTAFYLCASSISTGELFFGEGSRLTVL.

V is TRBV7-8 and J is TRBJ2-5, with TRBD1 matching over 8 bases. V lost 6 bases to trimming and J lost 7 bases; unmatched junction nucleotides: 19. Germline V gene lookup returns CDR1 SGHVS and CDR2 FQNEAQ. The CDR3 runs 17 residues. CDR3 sequence reads: CASRPRTGSSVVGTQYF. CDR3 coding DNA: TGTGCCAGCAGACCGCGGACAGGGTCGTCGGTTGTGGGGACCCAGTACTTC.

This clonotype was seen ten or more times. The CDR3 region is CASSVSFGGAGELFF. CDR3 in DNA: TGTGCCAGCAGTGTGTCTTTCGGGGGGGCCGGGGAGCTGTTTTTT. This chain uses TRBV2 with TRBJ2-2; 8 bases align to TRBD2. CDR1 is SNHLY, CDR2 FYNNEI, per germline. The CDR3 loop spans 15 amino acids. V trimming: 4 bases; J trimming: 6 bases; junction bases outside the gene matches: 7.

This clonotype was recorded many times. The chain couples TRBV20-1 to TRBJ2-1; D might be TRBD2 (6 bases). Per germline, CDR1 DFQATT and CDR2 SNEGSKA (reference sequence). The CDR3 consists of 12 residues. Trimming pared 6 bases from V and 3 bases from J, leaving 9 bases between. The CDR3 DNA reads TGCAGTGCCTGGGGGGTCTACAATGAGCAGTTCTTC. Its protein is CSAWGVYNEQFF.

This clonotype was detected many times. The chain joins TRBV10-3 to TRBJ2-7; 9 nucleotides align to TRBD2. Trimming cost V 0 bases and J 2 bases; bases outside gene matches: 5. CDR1 and CDR2 from the germline V gene are ENHRY and SYGVKD. The CDR3 runs to 16 residues. The CDR3 sequence is CAISESRLAEAYEQYF. The CDR3 DNA is TGTGCCATCAGTGAGTCGAGACTAGCGGAGGCCTACGAGCAGTACTTC.

The sample holds a few counts of this clonotype. V usage is TRBV15 and J usage is TRBJ2-5, with 10 nucleotides matching TRBD2. The CDR3 is 15 amino acids. The ends lost 1 base at V and 4 bases at J; junction bases unmatched: 3. From germline, CDR1 is LNHNV and CDR2 YYDKDF (reference sequence). For the CDR3, the DNA is TGTGCCACCAGCAGAGGGCTAGCGGGAGCAGAGACCCAGTACTTC. It translates to CATSRGLAGAETQYF.

J is TRBJ1-5 and V is TRBV27, with D possibly matching TRBD1 (5 bases). CDR3 length equals 14 residues. CDR1 is MNHEY and CDR2 is SMNVEV in the germline V gene (reference sequence). Trimming shortened V by 5 bases and J by 7 bases, and 15 bases separated the two germline ends. The CDR3 bases are TGTGCCAGCAGTACCATCGGGACGGAACAGCCCCAGCATTTT. The encoded protein is CASSTIGTEQPQHF.

This clonotype was counted between two and nine times. The V and J genes are TRBV5-4 and TRBJ2-2, with TRBD2 matching over 12 bases. The CDR3 has 16 residues. CDR1 and CDR2 from the germline V gene are SGHNT and YYREEE (reference sequence). With V trimmed by 3 bases and J by 8 bases, 8 bases remained unmatched. The CDR3 DNA sequence: TGTGCCAGCAGCTCTAACCTAGGGACTAGCGGGGGGGAGCTGTTTTTT. Translation gives CASSSNLGTSGGELFF.

V usage is TRBV20-1 and J usage is TRBJ2-3; D remains unclear. This CDR3 region has 13 residues. V was cut by 4 bases and J by 11 bases, with 19 bases left in between. Germline V lookup: CDR1 DFQATT, CDR2 SNEGSKA (reference sequence). For the CDR3, the DNA is TGCAGTGCTAAAACGACCGCACTGGTCGGGCAGTATTTT. This translates into CSAKTTALVGQYF.

The chain has TRBV7-2 and TRBJ2-7; 8 positions match TRBD1. Germline V lookup: CDR1 SGHTA, CDR2 FQGNSA. The CDR3 sequence is 16 residues long. V was pared by 5 bases and J by 5 bases, with 14 bases of the junction left unmatched. The chain's CDR3 is CASSDRGGGSSHEQYF. The CDR3 DNA reads TGTGCCAGCAGCGACAGGGGCGGAGGGAGTAGCCACGAGCAGTACTTC.

The chain links TRBV6-4 to TRBJ2-2; perhaps D is TRBD1 or TRBD2 (5 bases each). V lost 8 bases, J lost 5 bases, and 15 bases lay in between. CDR1 MRHNA and CDR2 SNTAGT come from the germline V gene. CDR3 length: 14 residues. In nucleotides, the CDR3 is TGTGCCAGCTCTGGGACGGGTAGAACCGGGGAGCTGTTTTTT. Translated, it gives CASSGTGRTGELFF.

The V and J genes are TRBV12-3 or TRBV12-4 and TRBJ2-3, with D unresolved. The germline V and J ends were trimmed by 2 bases and 2 bases, with 8 bases remaining between them. There are 14 residues in the CDR3. CDR3 protein: CASSLTRLTDTQYF. CDR3 DNA: TGTGCCAGCAGTTTAACTCGCCTCACAGATACGCAGTATTTT.

This clonotype was seen many times. The chain uses TRBV30 and TRBJ2-4; 10 bases line up with TRBD2. Germline lookup yields CDR1 GTSNPN and CDR2 SVGIG (reference sequence). This CDR3 is built from 13 residues. V lost 3 bases, J lost 6 bases, and 2 bases stayed unmatched. The CDR3 DNA reads as TGTGCCTGGAGCGGACTAGCGGTAAACATTCAGTACTTC. Residues: CAWSGLAVNIQYF.

The table lists this clonotype with many counts. The chain uses TRBV6-6 and TRBJ2-5; D remains ambiguous. V lost 6 bases and J lost 5, with 13 bases in between. From germline, CDR1 is MNHNY and CDR2 SVGAGI (reference sequence). The CDR3 has 13 amino acids. The CDR3: CASSLRRAETQYF. In DNA form, the CDR3 reads TGTGCCAGCAGCCTCAGAAGGGCGGAGACCCAGTACTTC.

This clonotype was seen ten or more times. The chain combines TRBV29-1 with TRBJ2-1; 7 positions match TRBD2. With V trimmed by 1 base and J by 9 bases, 6 bases remained unmatched. There are 13 residues in the CDR3. Germline V lookup: CDR1 SQVTM, CDR2 ANQGSEA. The DNA of the CDR3 is TGCAGCGTTGAAGTAATGGGGGGGAGTGAGCAGTTCTTC. Residues: CSVEVMGGSEQFF.